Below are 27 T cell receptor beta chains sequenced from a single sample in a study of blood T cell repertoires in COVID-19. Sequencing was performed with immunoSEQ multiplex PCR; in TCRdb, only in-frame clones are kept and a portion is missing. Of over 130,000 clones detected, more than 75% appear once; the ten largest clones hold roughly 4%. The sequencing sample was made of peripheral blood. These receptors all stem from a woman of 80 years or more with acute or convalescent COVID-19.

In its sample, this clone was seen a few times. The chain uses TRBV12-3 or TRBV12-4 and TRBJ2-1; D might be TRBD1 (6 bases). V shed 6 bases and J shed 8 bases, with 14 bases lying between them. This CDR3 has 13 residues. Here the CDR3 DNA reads TGTGCCAGCAGCCTTAAACAGGGACATGAGCAGTTCTTC. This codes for CASSLKQGHEQFF.

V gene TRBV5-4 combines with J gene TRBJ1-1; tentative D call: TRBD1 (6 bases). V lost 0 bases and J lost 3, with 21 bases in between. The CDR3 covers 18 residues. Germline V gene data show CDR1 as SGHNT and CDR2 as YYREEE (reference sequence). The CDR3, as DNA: TGTGCCAGCAGCTTGGCCCCACAGGGAAGTAGGGCGGACACTGAAGCTTTCTTT. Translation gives CASSLAPQGSRADTEAFF.

The CDR3 region has the DNA TGTGCCAGCAGCCATCTCAGCGGGCCCTACAATGAGCAGTTCTTC. It yields the protein CASSHLSGPYNEQFF. The chain employs TRBV4-2 and TRBJ2-1; possibly TRBD2 for D (6 bases). CDR1 and CDR2 from the germline V gene are LGHNA and YNFKEQ. The CDR3 is 15 amino acids. Deletions cut 3 bases from V and 2 bases from J, with 11 bases between.

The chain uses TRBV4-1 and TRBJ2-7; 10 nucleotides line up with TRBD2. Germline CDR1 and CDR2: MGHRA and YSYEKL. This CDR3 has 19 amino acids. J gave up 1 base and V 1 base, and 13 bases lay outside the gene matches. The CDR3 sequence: CASSQGGFSGRIRSYEQYF. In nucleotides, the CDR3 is TGCGCCAGCAGCCAAGGGGGTTTTAGCGGGAGGATCCGATCCTACGAGCAGTACTTC.

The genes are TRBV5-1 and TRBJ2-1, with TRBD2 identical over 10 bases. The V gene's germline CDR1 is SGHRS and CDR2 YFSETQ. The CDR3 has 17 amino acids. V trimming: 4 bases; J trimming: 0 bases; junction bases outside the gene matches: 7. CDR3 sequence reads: CASSVLAGGYSYNEQFF. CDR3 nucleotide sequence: TGCGCCAGCAGCGTCTTAGCGGGGGGCTACTCCTACAATGAGCAGTTCTTC.

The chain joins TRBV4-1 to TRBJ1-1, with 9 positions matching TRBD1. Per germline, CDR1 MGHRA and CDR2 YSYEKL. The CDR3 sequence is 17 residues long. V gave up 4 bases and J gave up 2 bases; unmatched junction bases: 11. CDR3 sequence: CASSRGTGRLLNTEAFF. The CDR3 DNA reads TGCGCCAGCAGCCGTGGGACAGGGAGGCTGTTAAACACTGAAGCTTTCTTT.

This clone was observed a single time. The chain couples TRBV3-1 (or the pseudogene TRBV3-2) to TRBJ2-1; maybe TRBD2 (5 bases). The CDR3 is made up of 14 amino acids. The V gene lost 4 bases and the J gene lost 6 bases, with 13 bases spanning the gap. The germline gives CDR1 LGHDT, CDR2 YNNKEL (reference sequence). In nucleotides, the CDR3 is TGTGCCAGCAGCCGATTCCCGCTAGCCAATGAGCAGTTCTTC. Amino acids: CASSRFPLANEQFF.

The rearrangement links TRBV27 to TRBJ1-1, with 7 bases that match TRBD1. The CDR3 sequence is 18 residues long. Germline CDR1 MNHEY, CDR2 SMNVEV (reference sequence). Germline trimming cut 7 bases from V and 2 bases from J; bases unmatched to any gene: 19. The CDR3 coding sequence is TGTGCCAGCACCCCCCGGGGTGCGGGGACAGCTACAAACACTGAAGCTTTCTTT. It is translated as CASTPRGAGTATNTEAFF.

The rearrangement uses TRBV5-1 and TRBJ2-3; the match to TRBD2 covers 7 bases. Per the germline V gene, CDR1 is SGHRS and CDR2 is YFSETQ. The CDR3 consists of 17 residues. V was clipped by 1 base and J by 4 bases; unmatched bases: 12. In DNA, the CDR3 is TGCGCCAGCAGCTTGACGAGGGAGGGCAAAACCGCAGATACGCAGTATTTT. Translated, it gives CASSLTREGKTADTQYF.

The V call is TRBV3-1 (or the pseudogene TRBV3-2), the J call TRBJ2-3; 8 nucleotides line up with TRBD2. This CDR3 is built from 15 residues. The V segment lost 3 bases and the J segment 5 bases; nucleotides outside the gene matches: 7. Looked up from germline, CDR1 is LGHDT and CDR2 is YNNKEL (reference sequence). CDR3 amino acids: CASSHPGLAGDTQYF. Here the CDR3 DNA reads TGTGCCAGCAGCCACCCTGGGCTAGCGGGAGATACGCAGTATTTT.

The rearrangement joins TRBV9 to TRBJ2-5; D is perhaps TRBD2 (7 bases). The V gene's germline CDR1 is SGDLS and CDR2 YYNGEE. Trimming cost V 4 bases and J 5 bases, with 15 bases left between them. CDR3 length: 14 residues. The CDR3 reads CASSTQGGWETQYF. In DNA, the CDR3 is TGTGCCAGCAGCACACAGGGAGGGTGGGAGACCCAGTACTTC.

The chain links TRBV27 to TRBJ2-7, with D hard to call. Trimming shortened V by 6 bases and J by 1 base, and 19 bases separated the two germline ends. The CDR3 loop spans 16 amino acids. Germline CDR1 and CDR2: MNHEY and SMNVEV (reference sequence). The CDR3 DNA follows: TGTGCCAGCAGCTTTGCTCCGGGTCTTAGGTCCTACGAGCAGTACTTC. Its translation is CASSFAPGLRSYEQYF.

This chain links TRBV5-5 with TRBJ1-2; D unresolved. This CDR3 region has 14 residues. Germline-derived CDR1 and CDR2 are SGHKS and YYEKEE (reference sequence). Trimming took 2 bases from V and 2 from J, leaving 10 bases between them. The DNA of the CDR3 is TGTGCCAGCAGCTTCGGGGAGGAGAACTATGGCTACACCTTC. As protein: CASSFGEENYGYTF. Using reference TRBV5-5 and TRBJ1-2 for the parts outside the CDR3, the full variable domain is DAGVTQSPTHLIKTRGQQVTLRCSPISGHKSVSWYQQVLGQGPQFIFQYYEKEERGRGNFPDRFSARQFPNYSSELNVNALLLGDSALYLCASSFGEENYGYTFGSGTRLTVV.

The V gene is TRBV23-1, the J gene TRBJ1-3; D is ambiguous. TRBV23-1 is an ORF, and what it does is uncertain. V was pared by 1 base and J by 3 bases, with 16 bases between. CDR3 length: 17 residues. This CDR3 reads CASSQFLFKAGGNTIYF. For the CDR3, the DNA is TGCGCCAGCAGTCAATTTCTTTTCAAGGCGGGTGGAAACACCATATATTTT.

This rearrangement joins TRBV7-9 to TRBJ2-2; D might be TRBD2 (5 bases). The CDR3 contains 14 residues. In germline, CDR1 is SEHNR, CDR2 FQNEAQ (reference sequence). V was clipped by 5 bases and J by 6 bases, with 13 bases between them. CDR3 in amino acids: CASSPGLGPGELFF. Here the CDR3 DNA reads TGTGCCAGCAGCCCAGGACTGGGCCCCGGGGAGCTGTTTTTT.

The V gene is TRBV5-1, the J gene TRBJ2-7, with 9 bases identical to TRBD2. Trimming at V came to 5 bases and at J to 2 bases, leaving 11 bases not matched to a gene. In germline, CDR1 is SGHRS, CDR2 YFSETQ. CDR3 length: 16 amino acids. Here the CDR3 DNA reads TGCGCCAGCAGGGCTGGACTAGCGTTAGGTACCTACGAGCAGTACTTC. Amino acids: CASRAGLALGTYEQYF.

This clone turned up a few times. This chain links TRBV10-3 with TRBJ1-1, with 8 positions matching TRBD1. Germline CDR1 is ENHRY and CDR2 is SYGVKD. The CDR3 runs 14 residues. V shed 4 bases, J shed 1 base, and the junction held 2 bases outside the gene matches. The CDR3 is CAISATGGNTEAFF. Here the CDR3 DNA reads TGTGCCATCAGTGCTACAGGGGGGAACACTGAAGCTTTCTTT.

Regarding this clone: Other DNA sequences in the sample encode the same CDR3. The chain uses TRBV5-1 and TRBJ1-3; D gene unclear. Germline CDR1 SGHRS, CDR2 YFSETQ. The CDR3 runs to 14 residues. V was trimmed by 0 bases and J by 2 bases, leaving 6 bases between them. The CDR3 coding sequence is TGCGCCAGCAGCTTGGGTACAGCTGGAAACACCATATATTTT. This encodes CASSLGTAGNTIYF.

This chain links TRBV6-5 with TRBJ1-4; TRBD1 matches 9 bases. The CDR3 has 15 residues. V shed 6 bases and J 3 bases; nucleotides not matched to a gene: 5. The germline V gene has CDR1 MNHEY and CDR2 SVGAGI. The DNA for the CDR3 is TGTGCCAGCAGCACCGGGACAGGGCCTAATGAAAAACTGTTTTTT. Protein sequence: CASSTGTGPNEKLFF.

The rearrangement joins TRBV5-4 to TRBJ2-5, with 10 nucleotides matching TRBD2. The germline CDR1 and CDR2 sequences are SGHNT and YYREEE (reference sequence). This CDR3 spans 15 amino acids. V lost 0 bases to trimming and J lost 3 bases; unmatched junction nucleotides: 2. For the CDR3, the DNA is TGTGCCAGCAGCTTGGCTAGCGGGGGAAAAGAGACCCAGTACTTC. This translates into CASSLASGGKETQYF.

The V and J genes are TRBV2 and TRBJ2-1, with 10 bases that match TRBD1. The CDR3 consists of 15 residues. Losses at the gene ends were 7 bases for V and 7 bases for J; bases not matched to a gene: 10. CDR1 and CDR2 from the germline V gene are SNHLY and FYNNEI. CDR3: CASTQDRGEWNEQFF. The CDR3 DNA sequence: TGTGCCAGCACCCAGGACAGGGGGGAGTGGAATGAGCAGTTCTTC.

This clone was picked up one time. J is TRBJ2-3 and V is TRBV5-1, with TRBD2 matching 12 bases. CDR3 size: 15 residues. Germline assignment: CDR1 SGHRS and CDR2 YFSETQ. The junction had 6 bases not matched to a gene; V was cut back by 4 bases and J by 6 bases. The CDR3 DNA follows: TGCGCCAGCAGCCGACTAGCGGGGGACTTGGATACGCAGTATTTT. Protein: CASSRLAGDLDTQYF.

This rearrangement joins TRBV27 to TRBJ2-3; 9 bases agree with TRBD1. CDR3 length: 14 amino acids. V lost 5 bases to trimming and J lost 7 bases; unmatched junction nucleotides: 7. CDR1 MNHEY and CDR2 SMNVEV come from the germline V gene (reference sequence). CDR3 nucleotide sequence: TGTGCCAGCAGTCTCCGGACAGGGGCAAATACGCAGTATTTT. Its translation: CASSLRTGANTQYF.

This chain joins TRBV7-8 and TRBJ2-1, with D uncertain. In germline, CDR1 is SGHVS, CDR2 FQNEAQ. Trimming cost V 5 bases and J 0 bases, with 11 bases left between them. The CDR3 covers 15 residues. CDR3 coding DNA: TGTGCCAGCAGCAAATCTATGCTCTCCTACAATGAGCAGTTCTTC. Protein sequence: CASSKSMLSYNEQFF.

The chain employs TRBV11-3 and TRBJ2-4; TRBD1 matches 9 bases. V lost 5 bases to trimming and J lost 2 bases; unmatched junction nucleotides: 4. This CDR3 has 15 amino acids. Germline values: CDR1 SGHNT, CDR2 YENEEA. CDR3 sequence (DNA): TGTGCCAGCAGCGACAGGGGGGGGACCAAAAACATTCAGTACTTC. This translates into CASSDRGGTKNIQYF.

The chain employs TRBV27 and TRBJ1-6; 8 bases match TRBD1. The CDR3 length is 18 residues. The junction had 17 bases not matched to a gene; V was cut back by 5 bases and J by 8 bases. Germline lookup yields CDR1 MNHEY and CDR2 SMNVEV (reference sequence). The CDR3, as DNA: TGTGCCAGCAGTCAAGGGACAGGCAGCCCTCGTTTTTATTCACCCCTCCACTTT. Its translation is CASSQGTGSPRFYSPLHF.

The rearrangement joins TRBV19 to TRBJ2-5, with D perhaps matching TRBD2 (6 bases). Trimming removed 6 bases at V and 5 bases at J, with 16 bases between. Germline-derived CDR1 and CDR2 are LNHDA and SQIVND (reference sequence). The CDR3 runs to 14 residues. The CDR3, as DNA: TGTGCCAGTAGCCCGGGCGCGGGGTGGGAGACCCAGTACTTC. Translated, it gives CASSPGAGWETQYF.